Sequencing of this TCR beta chain was carried out in a study of blood T cell repertoires in COVID-19. Overall study: COVID-19 samples from acute and convalescent phases originated in the United States, Italy and Spain. The cDNA or gDNA used as material had been derived from T cells, B-cell-depleted T cells, or PBMCs.

Original processing methods: Amplification from reference gene primers served as the basis for estimated nucleated cell counts. Produced via immunoSEQ multiplex PCR; TCRdb's table is partial and in-frame only. V, J and clone size are taken as reported in that table, and D and trimming were inferred from the DNA itself. The sample holds 200,000 to 300,000 clones; around 84% are singletons and the top ten take roughly 4.9%. The V gene lost 4 bases and the J gene lost 9 bases, with 22 bases spanning the gap. The CDR3 is made up of 16 amino acids. Germline V gives CDR1 LGHDT, CDR2 YNNKEL (reference sequence). Patients at the Seattle site were enrolled during active infection and followed longitudinally.

This clonotype originated in a woman aged 60-75 years with COVID-19, enrolled during active disease. The sequenced sample consisted of peripheral blood. This chain links TRBV3-1 (or the pseudogene TRBV3-2) with TRBJ2-1; the D gene is possibly TRBD2 (6 bases). CDR3: CASSPLILTGAGEQFF. CDR3 coding DNA: TGTGCCAGCAGCCCCCTTATTCTGACGGGAGCTGGTGAGCAGTTCTTC.